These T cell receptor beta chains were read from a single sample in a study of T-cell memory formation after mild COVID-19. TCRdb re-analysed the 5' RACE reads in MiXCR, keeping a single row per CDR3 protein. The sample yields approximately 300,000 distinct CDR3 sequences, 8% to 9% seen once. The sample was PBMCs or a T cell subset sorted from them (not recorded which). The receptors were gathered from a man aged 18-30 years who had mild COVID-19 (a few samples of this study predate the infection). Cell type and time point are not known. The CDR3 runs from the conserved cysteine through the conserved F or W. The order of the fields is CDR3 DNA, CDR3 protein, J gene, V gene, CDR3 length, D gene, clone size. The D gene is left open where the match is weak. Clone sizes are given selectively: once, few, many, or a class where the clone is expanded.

DNA: TGTGCCAGCAGTCCCCGACAGGGGGCGAGGGACACTGAAGCTTTCTTT
CDR3: CASSPRQGARDTEAFF
J: TRBJ1-1
V: TRBV6-6
length: 16
D: TRBD1
size: few

DNA: TGTGCCAGCAGTGATGGGGGATCTGAACTGTTTTTT
CDR3: CASSDGGSELFF
J: TRBJ1-4
V: TRBV12-3/TRBV12-4
length: 12
D: NA
size: NA

DNA: TGCGCCAGCAGCCAAGATCTAAGGCAAACCGGAGAGGCGGATACGCAGTATTTT
CDR3: CASSQDLRQTGEADTQYF
J: TRBJ2-3
V: TRBV4-3
length: 18
D: NA
size: few

DNA: TGCGCCAGCAGCTTCTCGGCTAGCGGGGGGGCTGGGACCCAGTACTTC
CDR3: CASSFSASGGAGTQYF
J: TRBJ2-5
V: TRBV5-1
length: 16
D: TRBD2
size: few

DNA: TGTGCCAGCAGTTTCTCCGGCAATCAGCCCCAGCATTTT
CDR3: CASSFSGNQPQHF
J: TRBJ1-5
V: TRBV27
length: 13
D: NA
size: many

DNA: TGTGCCACCAGTGGGAAGCTAGCGGCTTCCTACAATGAGCAGTTCTTC
CDR3: CATSGKLAASYNEQFF
J: TRBJ2-1
V: TRBV24-1
length: 16
D: TRBD2
size: few

DNA: TGTGCCAGCAGCCATACCGGGACAGACTACGAGCAGTACTTC
CDR3: CASSHTGTDYEQYF
J: TRBJ2-7
V: TRBV7-9
length: 14
D: TRBD1
size: few

DNA: TGTGCCAGCAGCACCCAGACCGGGACAGGGCTCGGCTACACCTTC
CDR3: CASSTQTGTGLGYTF
J: TRBJ1-2
V: TRBV7-2
length: 15
D: TRBD1
size: few

DNA: TGTGCCAGCAGCCTGACAGGGTCACATCAGCCCCAGCATTTT
CDR3: CASSLTGSHQPQHF
J: TRBJ1-5
V: TRBV4-2
length: 14
D: TRBD1
size: NA

DNA: TGTGCCAGCAGTTACTCGCTAGCTTTCCAAGAGACCCAGTACTTC
CDR3: CASSYSLAFQETQYF
J: TRBJ2-5
V: TRBV6-5
length: 15
D: NA
size: NA

DNA: TGCGCCAGCAGCCAAGATGAGGGTAGGGTTACTGAAGCTTTCTTT
CDR3: CASSQDEGRVTEAFF
J: TRBJ1-1
V: TRBV4-1
length: 15
D: NA
size: few

DNA: TGTGCCAGCAGTTACCTGACCGGACAGGGGATGAACACTGAAGCTTTCTTT
CDR3: CASSYLTGQGMNTEAFF
J: TRBJ1-1
V: TRBV6-5
length: 17
D: TRBD1
size: NA

DNA: TGTGCCAGCAGACGAACCGGGACAGGGGGAGATACGCAGTATTTT
CDR3: CASRRTGTGGDTQYF
J: TRBJ2-3
V: TRBV7-2
length: 15
D: TRBD1
size: NA

DNA: TGCAGCGTTGTCGGGGGGGCCTCAGATACGCAGTATTTT
CDR3: CSVVGGASDTQYF
J: TRBJ2-3
V: TRBV29-1
length: 13
D: TRBD2
size: many

DNA: TGTGCCAGCAGCTCAGACAGGGCTGGAAACACCATATATTTT
CDR3: CASSSDRAGNTIYF
J: TRBJ1-3
V: TRBV7-2
length: 14
D: TRBD1
size: many

DNA: TGTGCCAGCAGTTCAACATACGAGCAGTACTTC
CDR3: CASSSTYEQYF
J: TRBJ2-7
V: TRBV7-6
length: 11
D: NA
size: many

DNA: TGTGCCAGCAGTGATGTGGGAGATGGCTACACCTTC
CDR3: CASSDVGDGYTF
J: TRBJ1-2
V: TRBV25-1
length: 12
D: NA
size: NA

DNA: TGCGCCAGCAGTGAGGGGAGGGTAATCTCCTACAATGAGCAGTTCTTC
CDR3: CASSEGRVISYNEQFF
J: TRBJ2-1
V: TRBV10-2
length: 16
D: TRBD2
size: NA

DNA: TGTGCCAGCAGCCAAGGGACAGGGGGACCCTACGAGCAGTACTTC
CDR3: CASSQGTGGPYEQYF
J: TRBJ2-7
V: TRBV5-4
length: 15
D: TRBD1
size: many

DNA: TGCGCCAGCAGCTTGGCGAACGTAGCGGGAGGGGACGAGCAGTTCTTC
CDR3: CASSLANVAGGDEQFF
J: TRBJ2-1
V: TRBV5-1
length: 16
D: TRBD2
size: few

DNA: TGTGCCTGCGGGACAGGGTTCAGTGAGCAGTTCTTC
CDR3: CACGTGFSEQFF
J: TRBJ2-1
V: TRBV30
length: 12
D: TRBD1
size: NA

DNA: TGTGCCAGCAGCTCAAACGGACAGGGCTATGGCTACACCTTC
CDR3: CASSSNGQGYGYTF
J: TRBJ1-2
V: TRBV11-2
length: 14
D: TRBD1
size: NA

DNA: TGCAGTGCTAGGGAGGACAGGTTCAGAGAGCAGTACTTC
CDR3: CSAREDRFREQYF
J: TRBJ2-7
V: TRBV20-1
length: 13
D: TRBD1
size: NA

DNA: TGTGCCAGCAGCCCCCACAGGGGTTGGAGGGGGGAGACCCAGTACTTC
CDR3: CASSPHRGWRGETQYF
J: TRBJ2-5
V: TRBV7-9
length: 16
D: NA
size: many

DNA: TGTGCCAGCAGCCGCGGACTGTATACGCAGTATTTT
CDR3: CASSRGLYTQYF
J: TRBJ2-3
V: TRBV7-2
length: 12
D: NA
size: many

DNA: TGTGCCAGCAGCTTCGGGACAGGGGGCGGCTACGAGCAGTACTTC
CDR3: CASSFGTGGGYEQYF
J: TRBJ2-7
V: TRBV5-4
length: 15
D: TRBD1
size: NA

DNA: TGTGCCACCAGTGGGGAGTCCGGGGGGGCGGAAGATACGCAGTATTTT
CDR3: CATSGESGGAEDTQYF
J: TRBJ2-3
V: TRBV24-1
length: 16
D: TRBD2
size: many

DNA: TGCAGTGCTAGAGCGGGGGGGCCGCACGCACCAGAGCAGTTCTTC
CDR3: CSARAGGPHAPEQFF
J: TRBJ2-1
V: TRBV20-1
length: 15
D: TRBD2
size: few

DNA: TGTGCCAGCAGCCCCGGGACAGGACTTAACTATGGCTACACCTTC
CDR3: CASSPGTGLNYGYTF
J: TRBJ1-2
V: TRBV7-2
length: 15
D: TRBD1
size: few

DNA: TGTGCCAGCCGGGTGCAAACCTACAATGAGCAGTTCTTC
CDR3: CASRVQTYNEQFF
J: TRBJ2-1
V: TRBV7-9
length: 13
D: NA
size: few

DNA: TGTGCCAGCAGCTTGGGAGCGGTCCGAGAGACCCAGTACTTC
CDR3: CASSLGAVRETQYF
J: TRBJ2-5
V: TRBV7-8
length: 14
D: NA
size: NA

DNA: TGTGCCAGCAGCTTAGAAGTCGGCGGGGGCACAGATACGCAGTATTTT
CDR3: CASSLEVGGGTDTQYF
J: TRBJ2-3
V: TRBV7-2
length: 16
D: NA
size: NA

DNA: TGTGCCAGCAGTCCACAGGGAACCGAGCAGTACTTC
CDR3: CASSPQGTEQYF
J: TRBJ2-7
V: TRBV6-1
length: 12
D: NA
size: many

DNA: TGTGCCAGCAGCTTAGGGCAGACCTACACAGATACGCAGTATTTT
CDR3: CASSLGQTYTDTQYF
J: TRBJ2-3
V: TRBV7-2
length: 15
D: NA
size: NA

DNA: TGTGCCAGCAGCCAAGATGGGGGTCAGCCCCAGCATTTT
CDR3: CASSQDGGQPQHF
J: TRBJ1-5
V: TRBV14
length: 13
D: NA
size: few

DNA: TGTGCCAGCAGCAGACGGGACCCCACCGGGGAGCTGTTTTTT
CDR3: CASSRRDPTGELFF
J: TRBJ2-2
V: TRBV7-9
length: 14
D: NA
size: many

DNA: TGTGCCAGTAGTATCGCGATTCCAGATACGCAGTATTTT
CDR3: CASSIAIPDTQYF
J: TRBJ2-3
V: TRBV19
length: 13
D: NA
size: NA

DNA: TGTGCCAGCAGCCCGATTAGAGCGGTAGGGAAAATCTTTGCAACTAATGAAAAACTGTTTTTT
CDR3: CASSPIRAVGKIFATNEKLFF
J: TRBJ1-4
V: TRBV11-2
length: 21
D: NA
size: few

DNA: TGCAGTGCTAGAGATCCCTTGACTAGCGGGGGGCCAGGCGAGACCCAGTACTTC
CDR3: CSARDPLTSGGPGETQYF
J: TRBJ2-5
V: TRBV20-1
length: 18
D: TRBD2
size: NA

DNA: TGTGCCAGCTCCTCGATGGGACAGGCGAACACCGGGGAGCTGTTTTTT
CDR3: CASSSMGQANTGELFF
J: TRBJ2-2
V: TRBV7-6
length: 16
D: TRBD1
size: NA

DNA: TGCAGTGCCTACTCCGGCGATTCCTACAATGAGCAGTTCTTC
CDR3: CSAYSGDSYNEQFF
J: TRBJ2-1
V: TRBV20-1
length: 14
D: NA
size: NA

DNA: TGTGCCAGCAGCCCCGCCCTTATGACAGATACGCAGTATTTT
CDR3: CASSPALMTDTQYF
J: TRBJ2-3
V: TRBV7-3
length: 14
D: NA
size: many

DNA: TGTGCCAGCGGACAGGGGTTATTGGATTCACCCCTCCACTTT
CDR3: CASGQGLLDSPLHF
J: TRBJ1-6
V: TRBV9
length: 14
D: TRBD1
size: NA

DNA: TGTGCCAGCAGCACCAGGGACAGGGGCTCTTCACCCCTCCACTTT
CDR3: CASSTRDRGSSPLHF
J: TRBJ1-6
V: TRBV11-2
length: 15
D: TRBD1
size: few

DNA: TGCGCCAGCAGCAGATTGACAGGCGCTAGCCAAGAGACCCAGTACTTC
CDR3: CASSRLTGASQETQYF
J: TRBJ2-5
V: TRBV5-1
length: 16
D: NA
size: many

DNA: TGTGCCAGCAGCCGACAGGGGCCCCCGAACACCGGGGAGCTGTTTTTT
CDR3: CASSRQGPPNTGELFF
J: TRBJ2-2
V: TRBV7-9
length: 16
D: TRBD1
size: NA